These T cell receptor beta chains were read from a single sample in a study of blood T cell repertoires in COVID-19. Profiled with immunoSEQ multiplex PCR; TCRdb holds only in-frame clones, not every one. The sample has about 140,000 clones, about 90% seen once. The material sequenced was peripheral blood. These receptors originate from a man in his fifties or sixties with active or convalescent COVID-19. The CDR3 runs from the conserved cysteine through the conserved F or W. D genes are given only for firm matches. Some rows mark clone size as missing; the rest say once, few, many or name a class of expanded clone.

TRBV11-3	.	TRBD1	TRBJ2-2	TGTGCCAGCAGTCTCACCAGGGGGATCGGGGAGCTGTTTTTT	CASSLTRGIGELFF
TRBV2	.	TRBD1	TRBJ2-7	TGTGCCAGCAGTAGACCTGGGACAGCCTACGAGCAGTACTTC	CASSRPGTAYEQYF
TRBV9	.	.	TRBJ2-1	TGTGCCAGCAGCGTAGGTGGCAGGGGAACCAATGAGCAGTTCTTC	CASSVGGRGTNEQFF
TRBV11-2	once	.	TRBJ2-1	TGTGCCAGCAGCGGTCACCGCGGGGACTACAATGAGCAGTTCTTC	CASSGHRGDYNEQFF
TRBV9	.	TRBD2	TRBJ2-3	TGTGCCAGCAGCCCTGGACTAGCGGGAGGCACAGATACGCAGTATTTT	CASSPGLAGGTDTQYF
TRBV27	.	.	TRBJ1-4	TGTGCCAGCAAACAAGCGGGGGGGCCAAATGAAAAACTGTTTTTT	CASKQAGGPNEKLFF
TRBV6-5	.	.	TRBJ2-1	TGTGCCAGTACAGAAAGCTCCTACAATGAGCAGTTCTTC	CASTESSYNEQFF
TRBV19	.	TRBD1	TRBJ2-1	TGTGCCAGTACCCCCTCCCACAGGGGTATATTGAGACTGGCCTACAATGAGCAGTTCTTC	CASTPSHRGILRLAYNEQFF
TRBV29-1	.	TRBD1	TRBJ2-4	TGCAGCGGGACAGGGGGTAGTAGTGGAAACATTCAGTACTTC	CSGTGGSSGNIQYF
TRBV6-1	once	.	TRBJ2-2	TGTGCCAGCAGTGAATTAGGAGGGTACACCGGGGAGCTGTTTTTT	CASSELGGYTGELFF
TRBV6-5	few	.	TRBJ1-4	TGTGCCAGCGGCCTAACTAATGAAAAACTGTTTTTT	CASGLTNEKLFF
TRBV18	.	TRBD2	TRBJ2-1	TGTGCCAGCTCACCTAGAGCGGGAGCCGATGAGCAGTTCTTC	CASSPRAGADEQFF
TRBV5-1	.	TRBD1	TRBJ2-7	TGCGCCAGCAGCGGACAACAGGGGGCGACCTACGAGCAGTACTTC	CASSGQQGATYEQYF
TRBV20-1	.	TRBD1	TRBJ1-1	TGCAGTGCTAGTGGGACAGGGGCTGAAGCTTTCTTT	CSASGTGAEAFF
TRBV7-9	.	TRBD2	TRBJ2-2	TGTGCCAGCAGCCGCGGGGGGTCCACCGGGGAGCTGTTTTTT	CASSRGGSTGELFF